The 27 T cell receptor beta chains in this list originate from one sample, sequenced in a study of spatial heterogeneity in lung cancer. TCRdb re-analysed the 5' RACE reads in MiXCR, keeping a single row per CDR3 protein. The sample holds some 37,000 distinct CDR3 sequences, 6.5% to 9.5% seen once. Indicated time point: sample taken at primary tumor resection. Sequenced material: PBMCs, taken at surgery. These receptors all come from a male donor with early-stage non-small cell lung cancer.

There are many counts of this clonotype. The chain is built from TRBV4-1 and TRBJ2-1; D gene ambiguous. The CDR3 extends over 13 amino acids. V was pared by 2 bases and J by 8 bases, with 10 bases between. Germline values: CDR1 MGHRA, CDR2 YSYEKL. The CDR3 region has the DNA TGCGCCAGCAGCCAACAAGTGGTATATGAGCAGTTCTTC. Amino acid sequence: CASSQQVVYEQFF.

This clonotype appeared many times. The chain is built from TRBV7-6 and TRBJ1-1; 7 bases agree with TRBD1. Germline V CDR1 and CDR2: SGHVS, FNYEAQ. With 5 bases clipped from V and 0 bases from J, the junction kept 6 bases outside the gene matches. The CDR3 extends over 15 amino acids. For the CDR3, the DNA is TGTGCCAGCAGCCTGAGGACAGGCTTGAACACTGAAGCTTTCTTT. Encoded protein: CASSLRTGLNTEAFF.

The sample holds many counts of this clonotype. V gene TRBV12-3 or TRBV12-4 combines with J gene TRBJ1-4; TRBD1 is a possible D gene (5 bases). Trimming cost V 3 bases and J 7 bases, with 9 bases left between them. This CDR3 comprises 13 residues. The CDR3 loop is CASSFSGGEKLFF. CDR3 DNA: TGTGCCAGCAGTTTTTCGGGGGGTGAAAAACTGTTTTTT.

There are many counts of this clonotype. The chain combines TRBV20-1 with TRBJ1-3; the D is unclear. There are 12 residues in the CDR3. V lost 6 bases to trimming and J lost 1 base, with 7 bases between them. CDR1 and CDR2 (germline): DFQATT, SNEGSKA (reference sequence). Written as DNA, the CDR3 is TGCAGTGCCAGATGGTCTGGAAACACCATATATTTT. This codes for CSARWSGNTIYF.

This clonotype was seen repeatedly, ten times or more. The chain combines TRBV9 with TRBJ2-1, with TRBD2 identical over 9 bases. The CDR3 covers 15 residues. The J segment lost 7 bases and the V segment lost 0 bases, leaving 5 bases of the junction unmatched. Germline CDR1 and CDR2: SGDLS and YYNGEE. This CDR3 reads CASSVVAGVYNEQFF. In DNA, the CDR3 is TGTGCCAGCAGCGTAGTAGCGGGGGTATATAATGAGCAGTTCTTC.

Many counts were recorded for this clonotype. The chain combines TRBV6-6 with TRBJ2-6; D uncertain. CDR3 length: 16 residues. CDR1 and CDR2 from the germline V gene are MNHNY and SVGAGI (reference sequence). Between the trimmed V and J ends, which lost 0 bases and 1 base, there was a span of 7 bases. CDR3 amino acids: CASSYSKASGANVLTF. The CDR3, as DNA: TGTGCCAGCAGTTACTCAAAGGCATCTGGGGCCAACGTCCTGACTTTC.

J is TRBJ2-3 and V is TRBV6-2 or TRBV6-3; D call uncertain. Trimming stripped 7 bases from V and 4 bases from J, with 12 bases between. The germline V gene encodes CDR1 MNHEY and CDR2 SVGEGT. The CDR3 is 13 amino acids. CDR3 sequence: CASTSGASDTQYF. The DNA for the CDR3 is TGTGCCAGCACCTCAGGAGCCTCAGATACGCAGTATTTT.

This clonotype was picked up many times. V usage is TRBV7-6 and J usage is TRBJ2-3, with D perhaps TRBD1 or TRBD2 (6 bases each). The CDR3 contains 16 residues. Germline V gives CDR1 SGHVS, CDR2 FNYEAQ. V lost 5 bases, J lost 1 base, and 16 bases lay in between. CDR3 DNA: TGTGCCAGCAGCCCGAGGAACGGGGGCGGCACAGATACGCAGTATTTT. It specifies CASSPRNGGGTDTQYF.

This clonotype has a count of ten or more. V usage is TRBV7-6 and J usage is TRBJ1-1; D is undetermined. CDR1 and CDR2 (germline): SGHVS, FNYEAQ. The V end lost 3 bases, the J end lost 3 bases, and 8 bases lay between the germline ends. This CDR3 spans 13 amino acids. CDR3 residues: CASSFQSYTEAFF. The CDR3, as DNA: TGTGCCAGCAGCTTCCAGTCTTACACTGAAGCTTTCTTT.

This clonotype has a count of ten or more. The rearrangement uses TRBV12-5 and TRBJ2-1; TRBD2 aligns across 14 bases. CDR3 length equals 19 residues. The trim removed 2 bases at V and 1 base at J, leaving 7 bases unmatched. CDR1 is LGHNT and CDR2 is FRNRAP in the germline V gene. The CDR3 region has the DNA TGTGCTAGTGGTTTGCAACCCCGGACTAGCGGGAGGTCCTACAATGAGCAGTTCTTC. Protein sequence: CASGLQPRTSGRSYNEQFF.

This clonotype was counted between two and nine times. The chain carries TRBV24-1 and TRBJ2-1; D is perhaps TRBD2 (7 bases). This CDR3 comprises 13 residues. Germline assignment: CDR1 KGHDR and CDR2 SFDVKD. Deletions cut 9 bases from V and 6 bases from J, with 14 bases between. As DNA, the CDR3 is TGTGCCACCGCGAGGGAGGGGGTCAATGAGCAGTTCTTC. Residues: CATAREGVNEQFF.

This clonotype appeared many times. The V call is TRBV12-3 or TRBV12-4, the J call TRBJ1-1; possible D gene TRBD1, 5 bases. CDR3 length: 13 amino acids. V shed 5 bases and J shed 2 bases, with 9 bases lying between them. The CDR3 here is CASSHRDNTEAFF. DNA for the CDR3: TGTGCCAGCAGTCACCGGGACAACACTGAAGCTTTCTTT.

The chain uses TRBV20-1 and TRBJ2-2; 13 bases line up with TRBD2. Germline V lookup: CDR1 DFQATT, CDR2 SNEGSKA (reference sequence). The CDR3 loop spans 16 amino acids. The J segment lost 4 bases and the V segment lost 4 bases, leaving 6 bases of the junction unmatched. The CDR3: CSAKHWTSGSTGELFF. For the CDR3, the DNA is TGCAGTGCTAAACATTGGACTAGCGGGAGCACCGGGGAGCTGTTTTTT.

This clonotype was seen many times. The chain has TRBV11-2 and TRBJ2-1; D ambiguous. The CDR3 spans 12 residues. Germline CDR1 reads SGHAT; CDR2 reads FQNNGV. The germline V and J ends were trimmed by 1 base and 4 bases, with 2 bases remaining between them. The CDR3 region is CASSLAYNEQFF. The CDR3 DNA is TGTGCCAGCAGCTTAGCGTACAATGAGCAGTTCTTC.

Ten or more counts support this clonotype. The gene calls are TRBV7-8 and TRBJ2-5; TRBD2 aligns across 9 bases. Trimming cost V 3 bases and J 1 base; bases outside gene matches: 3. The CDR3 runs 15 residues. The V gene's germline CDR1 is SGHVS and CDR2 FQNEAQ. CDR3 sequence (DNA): TGTGCCAGCAGCTTGAGCGGGGGGCTCCAAGAGACCCAGTACTTC. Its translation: CASSLSGGLQETQYF.

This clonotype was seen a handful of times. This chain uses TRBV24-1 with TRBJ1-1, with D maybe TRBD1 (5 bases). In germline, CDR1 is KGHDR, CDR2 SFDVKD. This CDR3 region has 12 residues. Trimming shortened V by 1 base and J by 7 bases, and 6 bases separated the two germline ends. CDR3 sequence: CATSDFGGEAFF. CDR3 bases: TGTGCCACCAGTGATTTTGGGGGTGAAGCTTTCTTT.

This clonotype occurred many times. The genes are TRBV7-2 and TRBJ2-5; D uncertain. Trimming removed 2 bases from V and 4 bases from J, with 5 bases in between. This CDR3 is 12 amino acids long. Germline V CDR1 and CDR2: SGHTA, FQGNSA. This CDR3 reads CASSLLVETQYF. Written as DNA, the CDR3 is TGTGCCAGCAGCTTACTCGTAGAGACCCAGTACTTC.

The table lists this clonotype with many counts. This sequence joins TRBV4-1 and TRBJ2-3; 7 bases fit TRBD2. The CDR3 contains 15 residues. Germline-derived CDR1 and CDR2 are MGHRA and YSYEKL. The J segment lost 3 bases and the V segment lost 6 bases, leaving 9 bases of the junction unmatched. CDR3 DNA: TGCGCCAGCAGTCTAAGCGGGAAAGTGACAGATACGCAGTATTTT. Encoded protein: CASSLSGKVTDTQYF.

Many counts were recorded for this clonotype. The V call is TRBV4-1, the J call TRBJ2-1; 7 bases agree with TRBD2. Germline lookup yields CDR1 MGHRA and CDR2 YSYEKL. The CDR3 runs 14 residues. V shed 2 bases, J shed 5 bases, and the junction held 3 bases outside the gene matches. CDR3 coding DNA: TGCGCCAGCAGCCAAAGGACTAGAAACAATGAGCAGTTCTTC. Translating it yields CASSQRTRNNEQFF.

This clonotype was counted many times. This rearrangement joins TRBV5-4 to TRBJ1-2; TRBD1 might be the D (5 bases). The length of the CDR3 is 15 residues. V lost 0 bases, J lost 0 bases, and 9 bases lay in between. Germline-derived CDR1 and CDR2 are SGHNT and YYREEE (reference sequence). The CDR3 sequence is CASSLGTLSNYGYTF. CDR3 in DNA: TGTGCCAGCAGCTTGGGGACACTCTCTAACTATGGCTACACCTTC. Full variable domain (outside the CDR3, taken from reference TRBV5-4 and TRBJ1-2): ETGVTQSPTHLIKTRGQQVTLRCSSQSGHNTVSWYQQALGQGPQFIFQYYREEENGRGNFPPRFSGLQFPNYSSELNVNALELDDSALYLCASSLGTLSNYGYTFGSGTRLTVV.

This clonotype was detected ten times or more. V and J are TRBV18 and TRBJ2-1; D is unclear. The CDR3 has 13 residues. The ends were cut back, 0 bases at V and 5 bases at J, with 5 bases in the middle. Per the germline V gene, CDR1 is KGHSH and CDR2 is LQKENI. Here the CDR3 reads CASSPPGDNEQFF. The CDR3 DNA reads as TGTGCCAGCTCACCACCCGGTGACAATGAGCAGTTCTTC.

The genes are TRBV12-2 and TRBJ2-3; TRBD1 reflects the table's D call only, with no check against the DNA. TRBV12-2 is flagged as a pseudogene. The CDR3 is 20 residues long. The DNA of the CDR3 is TGTGCAAGTCGCTTAGCGCGGGACGGAGCTACTATGGGGGCCACAGATACGCAGTATTTT. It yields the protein CASRLARDGATMGATDTQYF.

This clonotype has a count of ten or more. CDR3 bases: TGTGCCAGCAGTTTACTCCCACAGGGGGCTAGCACAGATACGCAGTATTTT. Translated: CASSLLPQGASTDTQYF. The chain combines TRBV28 with TRBJ2-3; 9 nucleotides align to TRBD1. The length of the CDR3 is 17 residues. The germline V gene encodes CDR1 MDHEN and CDR2 SYDVKM. Trimming removed 2 bases from V and 0 bases from J; junction bases left unmatched: 6.

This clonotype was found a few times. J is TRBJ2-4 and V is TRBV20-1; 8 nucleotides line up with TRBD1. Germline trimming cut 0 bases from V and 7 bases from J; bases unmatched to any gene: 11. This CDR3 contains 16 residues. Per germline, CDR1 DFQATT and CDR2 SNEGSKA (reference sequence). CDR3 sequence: CSARDRTGRNRNIQYF. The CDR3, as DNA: TGCAGTGCTAGAGATCGGACAGGGAGGAATAGGAACATTCAGTACTTC.

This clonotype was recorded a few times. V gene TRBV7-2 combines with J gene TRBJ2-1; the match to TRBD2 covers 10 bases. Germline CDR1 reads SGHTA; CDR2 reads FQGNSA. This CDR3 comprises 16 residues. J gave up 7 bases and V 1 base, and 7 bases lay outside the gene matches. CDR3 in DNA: TGTGCCAGCAGCTTAGAGTCGGCTAGCGGGAGAAATGAGCAGTTCTTC. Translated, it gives CASSLESASGRNEQFF.

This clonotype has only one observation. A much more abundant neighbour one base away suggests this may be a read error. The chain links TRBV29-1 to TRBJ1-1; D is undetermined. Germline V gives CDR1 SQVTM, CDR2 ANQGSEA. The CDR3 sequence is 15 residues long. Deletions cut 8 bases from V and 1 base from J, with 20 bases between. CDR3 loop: CSHGMEGHGNTEAFF. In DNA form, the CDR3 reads TGCAGCCACGGGATGGAGGGCCATGGGAACACTGAAGCTTTCTTT.

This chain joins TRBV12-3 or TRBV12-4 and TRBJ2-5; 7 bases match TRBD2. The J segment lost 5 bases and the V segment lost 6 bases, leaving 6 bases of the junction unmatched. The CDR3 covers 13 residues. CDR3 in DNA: TGTGCCAGCAGCCCCTGGGAGGGCGAGACCCAGTACTTC. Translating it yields CASSPWEGETQYF.